What follows are 25 T cell receptor beta chains derived from one specimen sequenced in a study of CD8 T cells in Susac syndrome (dated by TCRdb to the late 2010s). The library came from the immunoSEQ multiplex PCR assay. RNA was extracted with the RNeasy kit and 0.5 to 1 ug was reverse transcribed using random hexamers. TCRdb handled the public reads itself, with Q25 trimming in fastp and clone calling in MiXCR, and kept productive beta chains. Here each entry gathers all rows of one CDR3 protein and keeps the most common genes and DNA. The sample table shows 150,000 to 200,000 distinct CDR3 sequences, and 91% are seen once. The biggest ten clones account for around 0.1% of the sample. The specimen was CD4+ T cells from PBMCs. These receptors came from a human donor with Susac syndrome.

The J gene is TRBJ2-1, the V gene TRBV19; D uncertain. The CDR3 sequence is 13 residues long. CDR1 and CDR2 from the germline V gene are LNHDA and SQIVND (reference sequence). V lost 8 bases to trimming and J lost 8 bases, with 16 bases between them. The CDR3 sequence is CASRLAGKDEQFF. The CDR3 DNA reads TGTGCCAGTCGGTTGGCAGGCAAGGATGAGCAGTTCTTC.

The genes are TRBV4-1 and TRBJ1-1; 9 positions agree with TRBD1. V gave up 10 bases and J gave up 0 bases; unmatched junction bases: 12. Per germline, CDR1 MGHRA and CDR2 YSYEKL. This CDR3 has 16 amino acids. The CDR3 loop is CATKGTGIKMNTEAFF. In DNA, the CDR3 is TGCGCCACCAAAGGGACAGGGATAAAAATGAACACTGAAGCTTTCTTT.

This rearrangement joins TRBV19 to TRBJ2-2, with 7 bases identical to TRBD2. The CDR3 extends over 14 amino acids. Germline CDR1 reads LNHDA; CDR2 reads SQIVND (reference sequence). Trimming removed 7 bases from V and 1 base from J; junction bases left unmatched: 3. CDR3 nucleotide sequence: TGTGCCAGTAATCAGCGGGGGAACACCGGGGAGCTGTTTTTT. This encodes CASNQRGNTGELFF.

The gene calls are TRBV5-1 and TRBJ2-5, with 8 bases lining up with TRBD1. J was trimmed by 3 bases and V by 0 bases; bases with no gene match: 1. Germline V gene data show CDR1 as SGHRS and CDR2 as YFSETQ. CDR3 length: 14 residues. Here the CDR3 reads CASSLDRGEETQYF. CDR3 in DNA: TGCGCCAGCAGCTTGGACAGGGGGGAAGAGACCCAGTACTTC.

This chain uses TRBV2 with TRBJ2-3; TRBD2 aligns across 10 bases. The CDR3 extends over 15 amino acids. Looked up from germline, CDR1 is SNHLY and CDR2 is FYNNEI. V lost 8 bases and J lost 1; bases outside the gene matches: 6. The CDR3 protein is CASSITSGGTDTQYF. DNA of the CDR3: TGTGCCAGCTCTATAACTAGCGGGGGCACAGATACGCAGTATTTT.

This rearrangement joins TRBV5-1 to TRBJ2-3; 10 nucleotides match TRBD1. The CDR3 totals 16 residues. Germline CDR1 reads SGHRS; CDR2 reads YFSETQ. With V trimmed by 4 bases and J by 2 bases, 7 bases remained unmatched. CDR3: CASSEGTGAPTDTQYF. The CDR3 DNA is TGCGCCAGCAGCGAAGGGACAGGGGCACCCACAGATACGCAGTATTTT.

This clonotype has just one count. This chain links TRBV27 with TRBJ1-1; 7 bases match TRBD1. This CDR3 region has 14 residues. The trim removed 4 bases at V and 8 bases at J, leaving 10 bases unmatched. Germline loops: CDR1 MNHEY, CDR2 SMNVEV (reference sequence). CDR3 nucleotides: TGTGCCAGCAGTTCCTGGGACAGCCCCGGAGAAGCTTTCTTT. Residues: CASSSWDSPGEAFF.

The genes are TRBV7-9 and TRBJ2-3; the D gene is possibly TRBD2 (6 bases). In germline, CDR1 is SEHNR, CDR2 FQNEAQ (reference sequence). The CDR3 has 17 residues. The V and J ends lost 6 bases and 2 bases respectively, with 21 bases between them. Here the CDR3 reads CASRPRGGPLITDTQYF. DNA for the CDR3: TGTGCCAGCAGGCCGCGGGGCGGACCCTTGATCACAGATACGCAGTATTTT.

The V gene is TRBV28, the J gene TRBJ1-5; D remains ambiguous. The germline V gene has CDR1 MDHEN and CDR2 SYDVKM. V was trimmed by 7 bases and J by 6 bases, leaving 19 bases between them. The CDR3 spans 15 residues. CDR3 protein: CASKVGGREGQPQHF. Here the CDR3 DNA reads TGTGCCAGCAAAGTGGGCGGCAGAGAAGGTCAGCCCCAGCATTTT.

The V call is TRBV6-1, the J call TRBJ1-1; TRBD1 agrees at 7 bases. The CDR3 contains 17 residues. Germline V lookup: CDR1 MNHNS, CDR2 SASEGT. The V segment lost 2 bases and the J segment 4 bases; nucleotides outside the gene matches: 13. The CDR3 here is CASSELGTATLSTEAFF. In nucleotides, the CDR3 is TGTGCCAGCAGTGAATTAGGGACAGCAACCTTGAGCACTGAAGCTTTCTTT.

The V gene is TRBV2, the J gene TRBJ1-5; D perhaps matches TRBD1 (6 bases). Per germline, CDR1 SNHLY and CDR2 FYNNEI. CDR3 size: 14 residues. Trimming cost V 10 bases and J 3 bases, with 16 bases left between them. This chain's CDR3 is CATTPDRNNQPQHF. The CDR3, as DNA: TGTGCCACCACCCCCGACAGGAACAATCAGCCCCAGCATTTT.

The rearrangement joins TRBV4-1 to TRBJ2-1; D uncertain. Germline V gene sequence: CDR1 MGHRA, CDR2 YSYEKL. The ends were cut back, 2 bases at V and 3 bases at J, with 8 bases in the middle. The CDR3 totals 14 residues. CDR3 nucleotide sequence: TGCGCCAGCAGCCAACTAAGTCTCTACAATGAGCAGTTCTTC. Amino acid sequence: CASSQLSLYNEQFF.

This chain uses TRBV4-1 with TRBJ2-5, with a weak D call TRBD1 (5 bases). Per germline, CDR1 MGHRA and CDR2 YSYEKL. CDR3 size: 16 residues. The V and J ends lost 1 base and 4 bases respectively, with 16 bases between them. This chain's CDR3 is CASSQATWQGGETQYF. The CDR3 DNA reads as TGCGCCAGCAGCCAAGCCACGTGGCAGGGTGGAGAGACCCAGTACTTC.

The V call is TRBV5-4, the J call TRBJ2-7; 11 bases are a match to TRBD2. The J segment lost 5 bases and the V segment lost 3 bases, leaving 7 bases of the junction unmatched. The CDR3 spans 15 residues. Germline-derived CDR1 and CDR2 are SGHNT and YYREEE (reference sequence). The DNA of the CDR3 is TGTGCCAGCAGCTATCTACTAGCGGGAGAGGACGAGCAGTACTTC. It encodes CASSYLLAGEDEQYF.

J is TRBJ1-2 and V is TRBV3-1; a weak D match, TRBD1 (5 bases). Trimming pared 5 bases from V and 0 bases from J, leaving 10 bases between. The CDR3 sequence is 14 residues long. Germline V CDR1 and CDR2: LGHDT, YNNKEL (reference sequence). This CDR3 reads CASSRDLSNYGYTF. CDR3 bases: TGTGCCAGCAGCAGGGACCTCTCTAACTATGGCTACACCTTC.

This clonotype showed up just once. This chain joins TRBV5-1 and TRBJ2-5; D perhaps matches TRBD1 (6 bases). The CDR3 spans 13 residues. The V end lost 0 bases, the J end lost 5 bases, and 8 bases lay between the germline ends. CDR1 SGHRS and CDR2 YFSETQ come from the germline V gene. The CDR3 reads CASSLGGHETQYF. In DNA form, the CDR3 reads TGCGCCAGCAGCTTGGGGGGGCACGAGACCCAGTACTTC.

The chain uses TRBV12-5 and TRBJ2-3; 7 bases are shared with TRBD2. Germline CDR1 is LGHNT and CDR2 is FRNRAP. CDR3 length equals 16 residues. After removal of 1 base from V and 0 bases from J, the junction contained 4 bases not matched to a gene. The chain's CDR3 is CASGLALAVSTDTQYF. The CDR3 DNA reads TGTGCTAGTGGTTTGGCTCTAGCGGTGAGCACAGATACGCAGTATTTT. Supplemented by reference TRBV12-5 and TRBJ2-3, the full variable domain reads DARVTQTPRHKVTEMGQEVTMRCQPILGHNTVFWYRQTMMQGLELLAYFRNRAPLDDSGMPKDRFSAEMPDATLATLKIQPSEPRDSAVYFCASGLALAVSTDTQYFGPGTRLTVL.

This rearrangement joins TRBV6-4 to TRBJ2-3; weak D call: TRBD2 (5 bases). Between the trimmed V and J ends, which lost 2 bases and 4 bases, there was a span of 16 bases. There are 16 residues in the CDR3. Germline CDR1 MRHNA, CDR2 SNTAGT. The CDR3: CASSDAGGPRPDTQYF. The CDR3 DNA is TGTGCCAGCAGTGACGCGGGCGGGCCCAGACCAGATACGCAGTATTTT.

This clonotype was found once. J is TRBJ2-1 and V is TRBV7-2; the match to TRBD2 covers 11 bases. CDR1 SGHTA and CDR2 FQGNSA come from the germline V gene. This CDR3 spans 15 amino acids. V trimming: 5 bases; J trimming: 2 bases; junction bases outside the gene matches: 2. CDR3 bases: TGTGCCAGCAGCGCTAGCGGGGGGACCTACAATGAGCAGTTCTTC. It codes for CASSASGGTYNEQFF.

A few counts support this clonotype. This chain uses TRBV12-3 or TRBV12-4 with TRBJ1-5; D unresolved. The CDR3 runs to 11 residues. V was shortened by 1 base and J by 6 bases, with 1 base between the two germline ends. Here the CDR3 reads CASSLGQPQHF. The CDR3 DNA follows: TGTGCCAGCAGTTTAGGTCAGCCCCAGCATTTT.

In this sample, this clonotype turned up a few times. This chain links TRBV5-1 with TRBJ2-7, with D perhaps TRBD2 (5 bases). The CDR3 extends over 17 amino acids. Trimming pared 1 base from V and 2 bases from J, leaving 19 bases between. Germline V gives CDR1 SGHRS, CDR2 YFSETQ. The CDR3 is CASSLRMGVDGAYEQYF. DNA of the CDR3: TGCGCCAGCAGCTTGAGGATGGGAGTGGACGGAGCCTACGAGCAGTACTTC.

The genes are TRBV6-1 and TRBJ1-1, with 8 bases fitting TRBD1. Trimming took 7 bases from V and 3 from J; bases not matched to a gene: 10. The CDR3 length is 15 residues. From germline, CDR1 is MNHNS and CDR2 SASEGT. The chain's CDR3 is CASTQGARWDTEAFF. The CDR3 bases are TGTGCCAGCACCCAGGGGGCACGATGGGACACTGAAGCTTTCTTT.

The chain is built from TRBV11-2 and TRBJ2-6; TRBD1 aligns across 8 bases. The trim removed 5 bases at V and 1 base at J, leaving 13 bases unmatched. In germline, CDR1 is SGHAT, CDR2 FQNNGV. CDR3 size: 19 residues. The CDR3 region has the DNA TGTGCCAGCAGCCAAGGGACAGGTTATATGGGATCTGGGGCCAACGTCCTGACTTTC. It yields the protein CASSQGTGYMGSGANVLTF.

J is TRBJ1-2 and V is TRBV7-2; maybe TRBD1 (5 bases). This CDR3 comprises 14 residues. The V gene's germline CDR1 is SGHTA and CDR2 FQGNSA. Trimming took 5 bases from V and 8 from J, leaving 18 bases between them. The CDR3 spells CASSPGAHKGGYTF. The CDR3 coding sequence is TGTGCCAGCAGCCCTGGGGCTCACAAAGGGGGCTACACCTTC.

DNA for the CDR3: TGTGCCAGCTCACCCGGAACAGGGGCAGATACGCAGTATTTT. It encodes CASSPGTGADTQYF. The V call is TRBV18, the J call TRBJ2-3, with 7 bases matching TRBD1. There are 14 residues in the CDR3. The germline V gene encodes CDR1 KGHSH and CDR2 LQKENI. V lost 3 bases to trimming and J lost 4 bases; unmatched junction nucleotides: 4.